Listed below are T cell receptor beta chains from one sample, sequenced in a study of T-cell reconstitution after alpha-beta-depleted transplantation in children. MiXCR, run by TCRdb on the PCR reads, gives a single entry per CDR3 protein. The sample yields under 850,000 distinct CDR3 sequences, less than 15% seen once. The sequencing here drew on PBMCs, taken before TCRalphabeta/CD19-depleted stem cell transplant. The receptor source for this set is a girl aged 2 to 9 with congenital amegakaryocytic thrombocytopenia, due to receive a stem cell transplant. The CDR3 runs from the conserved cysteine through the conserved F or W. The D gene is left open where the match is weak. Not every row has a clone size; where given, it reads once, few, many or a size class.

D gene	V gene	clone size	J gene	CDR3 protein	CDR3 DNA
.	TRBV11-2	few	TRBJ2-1	CASRGDGSYNEQFF	TGTGCCAGCAGGGGGGACGGATCTTACAATGAGCAGTTCTTC
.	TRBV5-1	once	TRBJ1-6	CASSLGMSSYNSPLHF	TGCGCCAGCAGCTTGGGGATGAGCTCCTATAATTCACCCCTCCACTTT
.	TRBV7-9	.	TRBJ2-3	CASSFNARTDTQYF	TGTGCCAGCAGCTTTAATGCGAGGACAGATACGCAGTATTTT
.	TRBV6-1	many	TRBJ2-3	CAIPSGEYTDTQYF	TGTGCCATCCCATCTGGGGAGTACACAGATACGCAGTATTTT
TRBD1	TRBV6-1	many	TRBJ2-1	CASSRRDRGRNEQFF	TGTGCCAGCAGCCGCCGGGACAGGGGCCGCAATGAGCAGTTCTTC
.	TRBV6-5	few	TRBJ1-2	CASSYSSSHYGYTF	TGTGCCAGCAGTTACTCGAGCTCCCACTATGGCTACACCTTC
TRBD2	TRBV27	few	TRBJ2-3	CASSILLAGGSQDPPVYF	TGTGCCAGCAGTATCTTATTAGCGGGAGGTTCCCAGGACCCACCGGTGTATTTT
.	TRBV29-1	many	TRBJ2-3	CSVGDLADTQYF	TGCAGCGTTGGAGACCTCGCGGATACGCAGTATTTT
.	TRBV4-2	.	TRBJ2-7	CASSHMVDEQYF	TGTGCCAGCAGCCACATGGTGGACGAGCAGTACTTC
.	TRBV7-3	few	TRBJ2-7	CASSLRGPAANYEQYF	TGTGCCAGCAGCTTACGCGGACCGGCCGCGAATTACGAGCAGTACTTC
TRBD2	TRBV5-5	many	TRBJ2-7	CASSWGLADIYEQYF	TGTGCCAGCAGCTGGGGACTAGCGGATATCTACGAGCAGTACTTC
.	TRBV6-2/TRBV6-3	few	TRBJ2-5	CASSHLGRSPETQYF	TGTGCCAGCAGTCATCTAGGAAGGTCCCCAGAGACCCAGTACTTC
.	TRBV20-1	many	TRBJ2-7	CSARGVSKGDEQYF	TGCAGTGCTAGAGGGGTCTCCAAAGGGGACGAGCAGTACTTC
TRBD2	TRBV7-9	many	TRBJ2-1	CASSPGLAGRSYNEQFF	TGTGCCAGCAGCCCAGGACTAGCGGGCCGCTCCTACAATGAGCAGTTCTTC
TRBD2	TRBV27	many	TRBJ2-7	CARCGGDEYF	TGTGCCAGGTGCGGGGGGGATGAGTACTTC
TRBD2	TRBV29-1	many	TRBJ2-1	CSARGVTNNEQFF	TGCAGCGCCCGGGGGGTCACCAACAATGAGCAGTTCTTC
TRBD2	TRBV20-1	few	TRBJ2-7	CSARAGTSGLYSYEQYF	TGCAGTGCTAGAGCAGGGACTAGCGGCCTCTACTCCTACGAGCAGTACTTC
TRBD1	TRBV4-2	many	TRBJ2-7	CASSQDLETGGYEQYF	TGTGCCAGCAGCCAAGATTTGGAGACAGGGGGCTACGAGCAGTACTTC
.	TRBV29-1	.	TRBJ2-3	CSVMPGSGVTDTQYF	TGCAGCGTTATGCCCGGGTCAGGGGTCACAGATACGCAGTATTTT
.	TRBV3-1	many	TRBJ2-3	CASSQVRIESDTQYF	TGTGCCAGCAGCCAAGTCCGGATAGAGTCAGATACGCAGTATTTT
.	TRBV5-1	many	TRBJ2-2	CASSLFYNGRMNTGELFF	TGCGCCAGCAGCTTATTCTACAACGGACGAATGAACACCGGGGAGCTGTTTTTT
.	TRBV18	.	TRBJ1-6	CASSPDGARPLHF	TGTGCCAGCTCACCAGACGGGGCCAGGCCCCTCCACTTT